The T cell receptor (beta chain) under discussion was sequenced for a study of blood T cell repertoires in COVID-19. Germline-derived CDR1 and CDR2 are SNHLY and FYNNEI. This CDR3 contains 13 residues. J lost 4 bases, V lost 6 bases, and 5 bases had no gene match. TCRdb's copy holds only in-frame clones and misses some; the assay was immunoSEQ multiplex PCR. The sample has 110,000 to 150,000 clones, around 79% seen once; the top ten hold approximately 5.2%. The V and J genes are TRBV2 and TRBJ1-2; 7 bases fit TRBD1. The sample comprised peripheral blood. The TCR sequence derives from a woman in her 70s with COVID-19, enrolled during active disease. CDR3 loop: CASRAGTAYGYTF. CDR3 coding DNA: TGTGCCAGCAGGGCCGGGACAGCCTATGGCTACACCTTC.